A single sample is the source of the 22 T cell receptor beta chains below, sequenced in a study of cytomegalovirus exposure and HLA in healthy donors. Method: immunoSEQ multiplex PCR; TCRdb's copy keeps in-frame clones and lacks some. The sample holds some 230,000 clones, 80% to 95% seen once. The specimen sequenced was PBMCs. The source of these receptors is a woman between 18 and 29 years old in good health and CMV-seronegative.

V usage is TRBV5-6 and J usage is TRBJ2-7; TRBD1 agrees at 7 bases. This CDR3 region has 13 residues. The germline V gene has CDR1 SGHDT and CDR2 YYEEEE. The J segment lost 6 bases and the V segment lost 4 bases, leaving 7 bases of the junction unmatched. The CDR3 spells CASSLGTALEQYF. CDR3 nucleotides: TGTGCCAGCAGCCTTGGGACAGCCCTCGAGCAGTACTTC.

CDR3 DNA: TGTGCCACCAGCAGATCGCCAGGTCCCTCCAGGGAGCAGTACTTC. It codes for CATSRSPGPSREQYF. V and J are TRBV15 and TRBJ2-7; D gene unclear. The CDR3 has 15 amino acids. The germline gives CDR1 LNHNV, CDR2 YYDKDF (reference sequence). Trimming took 2 bases from V and 7 from J, leaving 18 bases between them.

This clone was picked up one time. The V gene is TRBV15, the J gene TRBJ1-1; no clear D. The V gene's germline CDR1 is LNHNV and CDR2 YYDKDF (reference sequence). The CDR3 is made up of 13 amino acids. The V end was cut by 2 bases, the J end by 0 bases, with 4 bases between. CDR3 residues: CATSRLMNTEAFF. The CDR3 bases are TGTGCCACCAGCAGACTTATGAACACTGAAGCTTTCTTT.

The chain couples TRBV7-8 to TRBJ1-2, with 7 nucleotides matching TRBD1. With V trimmed by 7 bases and J by 7 bases, 9 bases remained unmatched. CDR3 length: 13 residues. The germline V gene has CDR1 SGHVS and CDR2 FQNEAQ. CDR3 loop: CASTQQGFGGYTF. In nucleotides, the CDR3 is TGTGCCAGCACCCAACAGGGGTTCGGTGGCTACACCTTC.

The V and J genes are TRBV14 and TRBJ1-6, with D possibly being TRBD1 (5 bases). The CDR3 has 16 residues. Germline lookup yields CDR1 SGHDN and CDR2 FVKESK. V lost 0 bases to trimming and J lost 6 bases, with 12 bases between them. The CDR3 loop is CASSQEPGKINSPLHF. The CDR3 DNA follows: TGTGCCAGCAGCCAAGAACCAGGGAAAATTAATTCACCCCTCCACTTT. The full variable domain, in which reference TRBV14 and TRBJ1-6 provide the parts outside the CDR3, is EAGVTQFPSHSVIEKGQTVTLRCDPISGHDNLYWYRRVMGKEIKFLLHFVKESKQDESGMPNNRFLAERTGGTYSTLKVQPAELEDSGVYFCASSQEPGKINSPLHFGNGTRLTVT.

The chain employs TRBV4-2 and TRBJ1-1; 7 nucleotides line up with TRBD1. Germline assignment: CDR1 LGHNA and CDR2 YNFKEQ. The CDR3 is 17 residues long. V lost 0 bases, J lost 8 bases, and 15 bases stayed unmatched. The CDR3 here is CASSQDLVRQGVTEAFF. The CDR3, as DNA: TGTGCCAGCAGCCAAGATCTGGTGAGGCAGGGGGTGACAGAAGCTTTCTTT.

The chain recombines TRBV18 with TRBJ2-7, with 9 bases identical to TRBD1. Germline values: CDR1 KGHSH, CDR2 LQKENI. With 2 bases clipped from V and 3 bases from J, the junction kept 11 bases outside the gene matches. The CDR3 runs 17 residues. The CDR3: CASSPVPSGTGRYEQYF. In DNA, the CDR3 is TGTGCCAGCTCACCAGTCCCATCCGGGACAGGGCGCTACGAGCAGTACTTC.

This chain links TRBV7-9 with TRBJ1-5, with D perhaps TRBD1 (6 bases). CDR3 size: 15 residues. Trimming stripped 5 bases from V and 1 base from J, with 12 bases between. CDR1 is SEHNR and CDR2 is FQNEAQ in the germline V gene (reference sequence). The CDR3 coding sequence is TGTGCCAGCAGCCTAACGACAGGAAGCAATCAGCCCCAGCATTTT. Protein: CASSLTTGSNQPQHF.

The J gene is TRBJ2-7, the V gene TRBV19; TRBD2 aligns across 9 bases. Germline V CDR1 and CDR2: LNHDA, SQIVND (reference sequence). This CDR3 is built from 14 residues. The V gene end was trimmed by 6 bases and the J gene end by 1 base; junction bases not matched to a gene: 4. Written as DNA, the CDR3 is TGTGCCAGTAGAGTGACTAGCGGATCCTACGAGCAGTACTTC. Its protein product is CASRVTSGSYEQYF.

The V call is TRBV5-1, the J call TRBJ2-3, with TRBD2 matching over 13 bases. The germline V gene has CDR1 SGHRS and CDR2 YFSETQ. There are 23 residues in the CDR3. The ends lost 3 bases at V and 5 bases at J; junction bases unmatched: 27. CDR3 loop: CASSSSGGSGKTPGTSGIDTQYF. CDR3 coding DNA: TGCGCCAGCAGCTCATCAGGGGGGTCCGGGAAAACCCCCGGGACTAGCGGGATAGATACGCAGTATTTT.

The chain carries TRBV2 and TRBJ2-7; 10 nucleotides agree with TRBD2. Trimming cost V 10 bases and J 2 bases; bases outside gene matches: 8. Germline V gives CDR1 SNHLY, CDR2 FYNNEI. CDR3 length equals 14 residues. The CDR3 DNA reads TGTGCCACCGATATAACTAGCGGGGCCTACGAGCAGTACTTC. Its protein product is CATDITSGAYEQYF.

This chain connects TRBV5-1 to TRBJ2-5, with no clear D. Germline V gives CDR1 SGHRS, CDR2 YFSETQ. V gave up 5 bases and J gave up 4 bases, with 9 bases separating them. This CDR3 has 12 amino acids. This chain's CDR3 is CASRTSGETQYF. The CDR3 nucleotides are TGCGCCAGCAGAACATCTGGAGAGACCCAGTACTTC.

The DNA for the CDR3 is TGTGCCAGCAGCCTCCCATCAGGGGATACGCAGTATTTT. It encodes CASSLPSGDTQYF. The chain links TRBV11-3 to TRBJ2-3, with a possible D match to TRBD1 (5 bases). The germline V and J ends were trimmed by 5 bases and 6 bases, with 12 bases remaining between them. The CDR3 length is 13 residues. From germline, CDR1 is SGHNT and CDR2 YENEEA.

The genes are TRBV25-1 and TRBJ2-1; D is perhaps TRBD2 (5 bases). This CDR3 has 13 residues. Per the germline V gene, CDR1 is MGHDK and CDR2 is SYGVNS. Deletions cut 4 bases from V and 7 bases from J, with 11 bases between. CDR3 sequence (DNA): TGTGCCAGCAGTGGGGTCGGACTTAATGAGCAGTTCTTC. It yields the protein CASSGVGLNEQFF.

The chain uses TRBV6-4 and TRBJ2-2, with 9 bases that match TRBD1. Germline V gene lookup returns CDR1 MRHNA and CDR2 SNTAGT. After removal of 6 bases from V and 4 bases from J, the junction contained 3 bases not matched to a gene. The CDR3 spans 14 residues. CDR3 protein: CASRGDRATGELFF. The CDR3 nucleotides read TGTGCCAGCAGGGGGGACAGGGCCACCGGGGAGCTGTTTTTT.

The genes are TRBV4-1 and TRBJ2-2; no firm D call. V was shortened by 0 bases and J by 4 bases, with 18 bases between the two germline ends. CDR3 length: 18 amino acids. Germline V CDR1 and CDR2: MGHRA, YSYEKL. CDR3 DNA: TGCGCCAGCAGCCAAGATGGGTCGGAGTCGGAAAGCACCGGGGAGCTGTTTTTT. Protein product: CASSQDGSESESTGELFF.

The chain combines TRBV5-1 with TRBJ1-1, with a possible D match to TRBD1 (5 bases). V dropped 2 bases and J dropped 3 bases, with 14 bases sitting between them. Germline loops: CDR1 SGHRS, CDR2 YFSETQ. CDR3 length: 15 residues. CDR3 DNA: TGCGCCAGCAGCTTCCGTGGGGCTGAGGACACTGAAGCTTTCTTT. This translates into CASSFRGAEDTEAFF.

The sample holds one count of this clone. The chain joins TRBV6-1 to TRBJ1-6; no clear D gene. The V and J ends lost 6 bases and 9 bases respectively, with 9 bases between them. The V gene's germline CDR1 is MNHNS and CDR2 SASEGT. This CDR3 spans 12 amino acids. The CDR3 here is CASSYRFSPLHF. The CDR3 nucleotides read TGTGCCAGCAGCTACAGATTTTCACCCCTCCACTTT.

The J gene is TRBJ1-5, the V gene TRBV10-3, with 7 bases lining up with TRBD1. This CDR3 contains 14 residues. Germline CDR1 is ENHRY and CDR2 is SYGVKD. With 8 bases clipped from V and 6 bases from J, the junction kept 10 bases outside the gene matches. DNA for the CDR3: TGTGCCATCGCGGAAGGGGGCTCAATTCAGCCCCAGCATTTT. This gives the protein CAIAEGGSIQPQHF.

This clone has only one observation. The chain combines TRBV27 with TRBJ2-7; 8 nucleotides agree with TRBD1. The CDR3 extends over 14 amino acids. J lost 5 bases, V lost 5 bases, and 8 bases had no gene match. Germline CDR1 MNHEY, CDR2 SMNVEV (reference sequence). CDR3 sequence: CASSEVSGGHEQYF. CDR3 nucleotides: TGTGCCAGCAGTGAAGTCTCAGGGGGCCACGAGCAGTACTTC.

This rearrangement joins TRBV27 to TRBJ2-7; TRBD1 might be the D (5 bases). V gave up 1 base and J gave up 1 base, with 8 bases separating them. Per the germline V gene, CDR1 is MNHEY and CDR2 is SMNVEV (reference sequence). CDR3 size: 14 residues. In nucleotides, the CDR3 is TGTGCCAGCAGTTTATTTCAGGGTTCCTACGAGCAGTACTTC. Amino acids: CASSLFQGSYEQYF.

This chain connects TRBV4-1 to TRBJ2-2; D call uncertain. Trimming left V 4 bases short and J 7 bases short, with 7 bases between. CDR3 length equals 12 residues. Per the germline V gene, CDR1 is MGHRA and CDR2 is YSYEKL. In DNA, the CDR3 is TGCGCCAGCAGCCCACTTGGCGGGGAGCTGTTTTTT. Its translation is CASSPLGGELFF.